These 27 T cell receptor beta chains were sequenced from one sample in a study of blood T cell repertoires in COVID-19. Using immunoSEQ multiplex PCR, the repertoire was profiled, and TCRdb retains in-frame clones only, with some absent. The sample lists about 110,000 clones, roughly 80% occurring once. Specimen: peripheral blood. These receptors originate from a man aged 65 to 79 with active or convalescent COVID-19.

This clone occurred a few times. V gene TRBV20-1 combines with J gene TRBJ2-1; D remains ambiguous. V lost 3 bases, J lost 0 bases, and 6 bases lay in between. Germline CDR1 DFQATT, CDR2 SNEGSKA (reference sequence). The CDR3 totals 13 residues. CDR3 nucleotides: TGCAGTGCTAGTTCGGGCTCCTACAATGAGCAGTTCTTC. Translated: CSASSGSYNEQFF.

The V call is TRBV19, the J call TRBJ1-5, with TRBD1 as a possible D gene (6 bases). The V end was cut by 5 bases, the J end by 2 bases, with 7 bases between. In germline, CDR1 is LNHDA, CDR2 SQIVND (reference sequence). The CDR3 sequence is 13 residues long. CDR3 bases: TGTGCCAGTAGTTCAGGGGGCAATCAGCCCCAGCATTTT. Translation: CASSSGGNQPQHF.

The J gene is TRBJ1-1, the V gene TRBV19; D not resolved. Trimming shortened V by 3 bases and J by 6 bases, and 17 bases separated the two germline ends. Germline assignment: CDR1 LNHDA and CDR2 SQIVND (reference sequence). The length of the CDR3 is 15 residues. DNA of the CDR3: TGTGCCAGTAGTATTAGGCGGTCTGTTGAACCTGAAGCTTTCTTT. The encoded protein is CASSIRRSVEPEAFF.

The V gene is TRBV27, the J gene TRBJ2-6; no definite D call. The CDR3 covers 14 residues. CDR1 MNHEY and CDR2 SMNVEV come from the germline V gene (reference sequence). Trimming cost V 3 bases and J 1 base, with 4 bases left between them. This chain's CDR3 is CASSFESGANVLTF. Written as DNA, the CDR3 is TGTGCCAGCAGTTTTGAGTCTGGGGCCAACGTCCTGACTTTC.

The V gene is TRBV9, the J gene TRBJ1-3; D might be TRBD1 (6 bases). The CDR3 sequence is 17 residues long. The germline V gene has CDR1 SGDLS and CDR2 YYNGEE. V lost 0 bases, J lost 2 bases, and 15 bases lay in between. This CDR3 reads CASSVVGTGKTGNTIYF. Written as DNA, the CDR3 is TGTGCCAGCAGCGTAGTAGGTACAGGGAAGACTGGAAACACCATATATTTT.

This chain joins TRBV6-5 and TRBJ1-5; a weak D match, TRBD1 (6 bases). This CDR3 has 15 residues. V lost 5 bases to trimming and J lost 2 bases, with 13 bases between them. The germline V gene has CDR1 MNHEY and CDR2 SVGAGI. CDR3 in amino acids: CASSPQGTGNQPQHF. The DNA for the CDR3 is TGTGCCAGCAGTCCACAGGGAACCGGCAATCAGCCCCAGCATTTT.

This rearrangement joins TRBV6-2 or TRBV6-3 to TRBJ2-1; D is possibly TRBD2 (6 bases). The germline V and J ends were trimmed by 2 bases and 5 bases, with 10 bases remaining between them. This CDR3 comprises 14 residues. Germline V gene lookup returns CDR1 MNHEY and CDR2 SVGEGT. CDR3 DNA: TGTGCCAGCAGTTACGTGGGACTGAACAATGAGCAGTTCTTC. Its protein product is CASSYVGLNNEQFF.

The gene calls are TRBV5-4 and TRBJ1-1; unclear D gene. From germline, CDR1 is SGHNT and CDR2 YYREEE (reference sequence). This CDR3 has 16 amino acids. Trimming removed 0 bases from V and 4 bases from J, with 16 bases in between. This CDR3 is CASSLGAARMGTEAFF. The CDR3 bases are TGTGCCAGCAGCTTGGGGGCCGCCCGGATGGGCACTGAAGCTTTCTTT. The whole variable domain, remainder taken from reference TRBV5-4 and TRBJ1-1, is ETGVTQSPTHLIKTRGQQVTLRCSSQSGHNTVSWYQQALGQGPQFIFQYYREEENGRGNFPPRFSGLQFPNYSSELNVNALELDDSALYLCASSLGAARMGTEAFFGQGTRLTVV.

The CDR3 nucleotides read TGTGCCACCAGCAGAGTACGGCAGGGAGGTCAGCCCCAGCATTTT. As protein: CATSRVRQGGQPQHF. The chain uses TRBV15 and TRBJ1-5, with D possibly TRBD1 on 5 matching bases. The length of the CDR3 is 15 residues. Trimming cost V 1 base and J 6 bases, with 13 bases left between them. The germline V gene encodes CDR1 LNHNV and CDR2 YYDKDF (reference sequence).

The chain couples TRBV6-6 to TRBJ1-4; 8 positions agree with TRBD1. The CDR3 totals 14 residues. V gave up 7 bases and J gave up 7 bases; unmatched junction bases: 8. Germline CDR1 and CDR2: MNHNY and SVGAGI (reference sequence). The CDR3 sequence is CASNMDRDFEKLFF. The CDR3, as DNA: TGTGCCAGCAACATGGACAGGGACTTTGAAAAACTGTTTTTT.

There are a few counts of this clone. The CDR3 sequence: CASSPPRDRGYEQYF. The CDR3 nucleotides read TGTGCCAGCAGTCCACCCCGGGACAGAGGCTACGAGCAGTACTTC. The chain couples TRBV28 to TRBJ2-7, with 7 bases fitting TRBD1. Germline V gene sequence: CDR1 MDHEN, CDR2 SYDVKM. The CDR3 contains 15 residues. V trimming: 5 bases; J trimming: 3 bases; junction bases outside the gene matches: 10.

The chain couples TRBV2 to TRBJ2-7; TRBD1 agrees at 9 bases. CDR1 and CDR2 (germline): SNHLY, FYNNEI. V shed 6 bases, J shed 2 bases, and the junction held 8 bases outside the gene matches. The CDR3 contains 15 residues. CDR3 nucleotide sequence: TGTGCCAGCAGCGAACGGGACAGGGCAGCCTACGAGCAGTACTTC. Its protein product is CASSERDRAAYEQYF. The full variable domain, rest sourced from reference TRBV2 and TRBJ2-7, is EPEVTQTPSHQVTQMGQEVILRCVPISNHLYFYWYRQILGQKVEFLVSFYNNEISEKSEIFDDQFSVERPDGSNFTLKIRSTKLEDSAMYFCASSERDRAAYEQYFGPGTRLTVT.

V and J are TRBV7-3 and TRBJ2-2; the D gene is possibly TRBD1 (7 bases). Trimming shortened V by 1 base and J by 2 bases, and 14 bases separated the two germline ends. This CDR3 region has 17 residues. Germline V gene sequence: CDR1 SGHTA, CDR2 FQGTGA. CDR3 nucleotides: TGTGCCAGCAGCTTAATAGGCGGAGGGGGCAACACCGGGGAGCTGTTTTTT. As protein: CASSLIGGGGNTGELFF.

CDR3 coding DNA: TGTGCCAGCTCACCGGACAGGGAACAGCCCCAGCATTTT. It yields the protein CASSPDREQPQHF. This chain uses TRBV18 with TRBJ1-5; 8 bases line up with TRBD1. The CDR3 is 13 amino acids. From germline, CDR1 is KGHSH and CDR2 LQKENI. After removal of 3 bases from V and 7 bases from J, the junction contained 2 bases not matched to a gene. Based on the CDR3 plus reference TRBV18 and TRBJ1-5, the full variable domain is NAGVMQNPRHLVRRRGQEARLRCSPMKGHSHVYWYRQLPEEGLKFMVYLQKENIIDESGMPKERFSAEFPKEGPSILRIQQVVRGDSAAYFCASSPDREQPQHFGDGTRLSIL.

Here the CDR3 DNA reads TGTGCCAGCAGGACCAGGGGGCAAACTAATGAAAAACTGTTTTTT. Translating it yields CASRTRGQTNEKLFF. The chain employs TRBV19 and TRBJ1-4, with 8 bases lining up with TRBD1. V lost 9 bases and J lost 1; bases outside the gene matches: 7. Germline CDR1 and CDR2: LNHDA and SQIVND (reference sequence). This CDR3 has 15 residues.

This clone appeared a few times. This chain connects TRBV6-1 to TRBJ1-1; no firm D call. Between the trimmed V and J ends, which lost 3 bases and 1 base, there was a span of 12 bases. CDR3 length: 15 residues. Germline V lookup: CDR1 MNHNS, CDR2 SASEGT. In DNA, the CDR3 is TGTGCCAGCAGTGATACTTCCTATCCGAACACTGAAGCTTTCTTT. This sequence encodes CASSDTSYPNTEAFF.

The rearrangement uses TRBV2 and TRBJ2-1; 8 bases fit TRBD2. The V gene's germline CDR1 is SNHLY and CDR2 FYNNEI. The CDR3 consists of 11 residues. Here the CDR3 DNA reads TGTCGGGGGGGGTCTGGACATGAGCAGTTCTTC. It translates to CRGGSGHEQFF.

This clone has just one count. The chain is built from TRBV12-3 or TRBV12-4 and TRBJ1-3; D gene uncertain. The CDR3 runs 13 residues. Trimming removed 3 bases from V and 4 bases from J, with 7 bases in between. The chain's CDR3 is CASSFMAGNTIYF. The CDR3 DNA sequence: TGTGCCAGCAGTTTCATGGCCGGAAACACCATATATTTT.

The rearrangement links TRBV30 to TRBJ1-5; TRBD1 is a possible D gene (6 bases). Trimming left V 1 base short and J 9 bases short, with 13 bases between. The CDR3 runs to 13 residues. CDR1 is GTSNPN and CDR2 is SVGIG in the germline V gene (reference sequence). The CDR3 loop is CAWSGRGSRPQHF. The CDR3 DNA reads as TGTGCCTGGAGTGGCAGGGGCTCGCGGCCCCAGCATTTT.

A few counts support this clone. The gene calls are TRBV6-6 and TRBJ1-2, with 7 positions matching TRBD1. The V gene's germline CDR1 is MNHNY and CDR2 SVGAGI (reference sequence). The V gene end was trimmed by 2 bases and the J gene end by 8 bases; junction bases not matched to a gene: 14. The CDR3 totals 16 residues. As DNA, the CDR3 is TGTGCCAGCAGTTACGTTGATTTGACAGGGAGTCAAGGCTACACCTTC. It yields the protein CASSYVDLTGSQGYTF.

This clone was counted a few times. The chain carries TRBV30 and TRBJ2-2; no clear D. This CDR3 has 13 residues. The germline gives CDR1 GTSNPN, CDR2 SVGIG (reference sequence). The V gene lost 3 bases and the J gene lost 6 bases, with 11 bases spanning the gap. CDR3 nucleotide sequence: TGTGCCTGGAGGCCGGTAAAAGCCGGGGAGCTGTTTTTT. As protein: CAWRPVKAGELFF.

Here the CDR3 reads CASSSGLMNTEAFF. CDR3 coding DNA: TGCGCCAGCAGTTCGGGACTTATGAACACTGAAGCTTTCTTT. The chain links TRBV5-1 to TRBJ1-1; D is possibly TRBD1 (5 bases). CDR3 length equals 14 residues. Germline lookup yields CDR1 SGHRS and CDR2 YFSETQ. Trimming removed 5 bases at V and 0 bases at J, with 11 bases between. The whole variable domain, remainder taken from reference TRBV5-1 and TRBJ1-1, is KAGVTQTPRYLIKTRGQQVTLSCSPISGHRSVSWYQQTPGQGLQFLFEYFSETQRNKGNFPGRFSGRQFSNSRSEMNVSTLELGDSALYLCASSSGLMNTEAFFGQGTRLTVV.

The J gene is TRBJ1-1, the V gene TRBV5-6; 8 bases are shared with TRBD1. Trimming cost V 4 bases and J 1 base; bases outside gene matches: 6. The germline gives CDR1 SGHDT, CDR2 YYEEEE. The CDR3 contains 15 residues. CDR3 loop: CASSRLDRGNTEAFF. CDR3 in DNA: TGTGCCAGCAGCCGATTAGACAGGGGGAACACTGAAGCTTTCTTT.

This chain links TRBV5-1 with TRBJ2-3; 7 bases agree with TRBD2. The CDR3 covers 15 residues. CDR1 SGHRS and CDR2 YFSETQ come from the germline V gene. The junction had 8 bases not matched to a gene; V was cut back by 1 base and J by 6 bases. The CDR3 DNA reads as TGCGCCAGCAGCTTGAATGGCGGGAGACTGGATACGCAGTATTTT. Translating gives CASSLNGGRLDTQYF. The full variable domain, rest sourced from reference TRBV5-1 and TRBJ2-3, is KAGVTQTPRYLIKTRGQQVTLSCSPISGHRSVSWYQQTPGQGLQFLFEYFSETQRNKGNFPGRFSGRQFSNSRSEMNVSTLELGDSALYLCASSLNGGRLDTQYFGPGTRLTVL.

This rearrangement joins TRBV2 to TRBJ2-1; D gene unclear. This CDR3 contains 13 residues. Germline CDR1 is SNHLY and CDR2 is FYNNEI. Trimming removed 9 bases at V and 5 bases at J, with 14 bases between. CDR3 nucleotide sequence: TGTGCCAGTACGAGGCCAGACCACAATGAGCAGTTCTTC. Translated: CASTRPDHNEQFF.

This clone was counted a single time. The gene calls are TRBV4-2 and TRBJ1-2, with TRBD1 as a possible D gene (5 bases). In germline, CDR1 is LGHNA, CDR2 YNFKEQ. V was clipped by 4 bases and J by 5 bases, with 17 bases between them. CDR3 length: 15 amino acids. The CDR3 spells CASSPRAGEVYGYTF. Written as DNA, the CDR3 is TGTGCCAGCAGCCCCCGTGCGGGGGAAGTTTATGGCTACACCTTC.

The genes are TRBV11-2 and TRBJ2-1; D might be TRBD2 (6 bases). In germline, CDR1 is SGHAT, CDR2 FQNNGV. The V gene lost 0 bases and the J gene lost 4 bases, with 10 bases spanning the gap. CDR3 size: 15 residues. The CDR3 spells CASSLEGGRYNEQFF. CDR3 nucleotide sequence: TGTGCCAGCAGCTTAGAGGGAGGAAGATACAATGAGCAGTTCTTC.